This T cell receptor beta chain was retrieved from a study of T-cell memory formation after mild COVID-19. From the 5' RACE reads, TCRdb called clonotypes with MiXCR, one entry per CDR3 protein. Here the sample spans a few hundred thousand distinct CDR3 sequences, roughly 20% being singletons. The CDR3 is made up of 16 amino acids. Trimming cost V 5 bases and J 9 bases; bases outside gene matches: 10. Germline V gives CDR1 SGHTA, CDR2 FQGTGA. The chain joins TRBV7-3 to TRBJ2-2; the match to TRBD1 covers 12 bases. Sequencing was carried out using PBMCs or a T cell subset sorted from them (not recorded which). The TCR sequence derives from an adult woman who had mild COVID-19 (a few samples of this study predate the infection). Cell type and time point are not known. DNA for the CDR3: TGTGCCAGCAGCCCCCCGGGGACAGGGGGCCTTCGGGAGCTGTTTTTT. It codes for CASSPPGTGGLRELFF.